This T cell receptor (beta chain) is drawn from a study of tissue T cells after allogeneic stem cell transplantation. The germline V gene encodes CDR1 LGHNA and CDR2 YNLKQL (reference sequence). This CDR3 is built from 15 residues. J lost 4 bases, V lost 1 base, and 2 bases had no gene match. The time point is: mouse harvest day 7 after allogeneic transplant. The graft held 10^6 splenic CD5+ T cells and 10^7 T-cell-depleted bone marrow cells. With respect to this clone: The antigen remains unidentified. The gene names here belong to mouse. The read terminates 1 residue before the CDR3 end, so the remaining end is supplied by the germline J gene.

CDR3 sequences, V/J genes, frequencies and template counts came from survey-depth TCRbeta sequencing. Clones were sequenced by immunoSEQ multiplex PCR, and TCRdb holds only the in-frame ones, with some missing. Of some 3,700 clones detected, 50% appear once; the ten largest clones hold 6.3%. Study results and limitations: Motif-based clustering found tissue-specific repertoire signatures shared across patients, though few clones were shared. Blood and spleen captured only part of the tissue TCR repertoire. Some tissue clones might be persisting host cells; their alloreactivity or antigen specificity was not determined.

J is TRBJ2-3 and V is TRBV5; 10 nucleotides match TRBD1. Specimen: gut tissue. The sequence came from a female BALB/c mouse given C57BL/6 T cells with graft-versus-host disease after an allogeneic hematopoietic cell transplant. The CDR3 bases that were read are TGTGCCAGCAGCCAAGCGGGACAGGGGACAGAAACGCTGTAT. Translated, it gives CASSQAGQGTETLY. The CDR3, in full, reads CASSQAGQGTETLYF.